The 27 T cell receptor beta chains in this list originate from one sample, sequenced in a study of CD8 T cells in Susac syndrome. Reverse transcription of roughly 0.45 to 1 ug RNA was performed with random hexamers. TCRdb used MiXCR to reprocess the immunoSEQ multiplex PCR reads, holding one entry per CDR3 protein. The sample shows 150,000 to 250,000 distinct CDR3 sequences, over 90% of them seen only once. The sample was CD4+ T cells from PBMCs. All receptors derive from a human donor with multiple sclerosis.

The V call is TRBV29-1, the J call TRBJ1-1, with 7 bases fitting TRBD1. The V gene end was trimmed by 2 bases and the J gene end by 0 bases; junction bases not matched to a gene: 0. CDR1 is SQVTM, CDR2 ANQGSEA, per germline. The CDR3 sequence is 13 residues long. DNA for the CDR3: TGCAGCGTTGAAACAGGGGTGAACACTGAAGCTTTCTTT. This encodes CSVETGVNTEAFF. The whole variable domain, filled in from reference TRBV29-1 and TRBJ1-1, reads SAVISQKPSRDICQRGTSLTIQCQVDSQVTMMFWYRQQPGQSLTLIATANQGSEATYESGFVIDKFPISRPNLTFSTLTVSNMSPEDSSIYLCSVETGVNTEAFFGQGTRLTVV.

J is TRBJ2-5 and V is TRBV20-1; D is perhaps TRBD2 (6 bases). The CDR3 spans 12 residues. The V end lost 3 bases, the J end lost 5 bases, and 10 bases lay between the germline ends. CDR1 DFQATT and CDR2 SNEGSKA come from the germline V gene (reference sequence). The CDR3, as DNA: TGCAGTGCTAGCGGGGGTCGGGAGACCCAGTACTTC. Its translation: CSASGGRETQYF.

A single count supports this clonotype. The CDR3 DNA sequence: TGTGCCAGCAGTTACCCGACGACTAGCAGGTCCTACGAGCAGTACTTC. Translation gives CASSYPTTSRSYEQYF. The chain couples TRBV6-6 to TRBJ2-7; TRBD2 matches at 7 bases. The length of the CDR3 is 16 residues. The ends lost 2 bases at V and 1 base at J; junction bases unmatched: 8. The germline gives CDR1 MNHNY, CDR2 SVGAGI (reference sequence).

V usage is TRBV20-1 and J usage is TRBJ1-1; 9 bases are a match to TRBD1. Germline CDR1 DFQATT, CDR2 SNEGSKA (reference sequence). The CDR3 length is 13 residues. V lost 5 bases to trimming and J lost 5 bases; unmatched junction nucleotides: 6. The CDR3 nucleotides are TGCAGTGCTTTCCGACAGGGGGGAACTGAAGCTTTCTTT. Translating gives CSAFRQGGTEAFF.

V is TRBV2 and J is TRBJ2-5; D unclear. The V and J ends lost 6 bases and 0 bases respectively, with 8 bases between them. The CDR3 sequence is 13 residues long. Germline V gene lookup returns CDR1 SNHLY and CDR2 FYNNEI. CDR3 sequence (DNA): TGTGCCAGCAGCGAACGGGACCAAGAGACCCAGTACTTC. Encoded protein: CASSERDQETQYF.

This chain connects TRBV6-2 or TRBV6-3 to TRBJ2-5; D unclear. Germline V gene lookup returns CDR1 MNHEY and CDR2 SVGEGT. V was clipped by 7 bases and J by 5 bases, with 11 bases between them. This CDR3 contains 12 residues. In DNA, the CDR3 is TGTGCCAGCAACCCTAGGTCGGAGACCCAGTACTTC. Amino acids: CASNPRSETQYF.

The V gene is TRBV12-5, the J gene TRBJ2-1; D unresolved. Germline-derived CDR1 and CDR2 are LGHNT and FRNRAP. V was cut by 5 bases and J by 9 bases, with 8 bases left in between. The CDR3 has 11 amino acids. CDR3 coding DNA: TGTGCTAGTGGTCCTTCGGTTGAGCAGTTCTTC. It codes for CASGPSVEQFF. Using reference TRBV12-5 and TRBJ2-1 for the parts outside the CDR3, the full variable domain is DARVTQTPRHKVTEMGQEVTMRCQPILGHNTVFWYRQTMMQGLELLAYFRNRAPLDDSGMPKDRFSAEMPDATLATLKIQPSEPRDSAVYFCASGPSVEQFFGPGTRLTVL.

The chain recombines TRBV29-1 with TRBJ2-4, with D perhaps TRBD2 (5 bases). Trimming removed 6 bases at V and 0 bases at J, with 9 bases between. The germline CDR1 and CDR2 sequences are SQVTM and ANQGSEA. CDR3 length equals 13 residues. The CDR3 nucleotides read TGCAGCGTCGGGGAACTAGCCAAAAACATTCAGTACTTC. As protein: CSVGELAKNIQYF.

The J gene is TRBJ1-2, the V gene TRBV18, with D perhaps TRBD1 (6 bases). CDR1 is KGHSH and CDR2 is LQKENI in the germline V gene. V was trimmed by 3 bases and J by 6 bases, leaving 11 bases between them. This CDR3 has 13 residues. CDR3 loop: CASSPDRSHGYTF. The CDR3, as DNA: TGTGCCAGCTCACCCGACAGGTCCCATGGCTACACCTTC.

V gene TRBV6-5 combines with J gene TRBJ1-5; no definite D call. The CDR3 contains 16 residues. Germline lookup yields CDR1 MNHEY and CDR2 SVGAGI. The V gene lost 4 bases and the J gene lost 1 base, with 14 bases spanning the gap. The CDR3 nucleotides are TGTGCCAGCAGTTTAAAAGTCGGCATGAGCAATCAGCCCCAGCATTTT. Encoded protein: CASSLKVGMSNQPQHF.

In this sample, this clonotype turned up once. The chain uses TRBV5-1 and TRBJ2-3; D is ambiguous. The germline gives CDR1 SGHRS, CDR2 YFSETQ. The CDR3 sequence is 13 residues long. V was clipped by 0 bases and J by 6 bases, with 8 bases between them. The CDR3 region is CASSLGRMDTQYF. CDR3 nucleotides: TGCGCCAGCAGCTTGGGGCGGATGGATACGCAGTATTTT.

This rearrangement joins TRBV7-9 to TRBJ1-5; D is possibly TRBD1 (5 bases). The CDR3 contains 13 residues. Germline V gives CDR1 SEHNR, CDR2 FQNEAQ (reference sequence). V lost 6 bases, J lost 4 bases, and 10 bases lay in between. The CDR3: CASRHDSNQPQHF. The CDR3 DNA reads TGTGCCAGCAGGCACGACAGTAATCAGCCCCAGCATTTT.

V is TRBV27 and J is TRBJ2-5; D may be TRBD2 (5 bases). The CDR3 length is 13 residues. The V gene lost 5 bases and the J gene lost 5 bases, with 12 bases spanning the gap. Per the germline V gene, CDR1 is MNHEY and CDR2 is SMNVEV (reference sequence). This CDR3 is CASSRIGEETQYF. The CDR3 bases are TGTGCCAGCAGTCGGATTGGGGAGGAGACCCAGTACTTC.

The chain employs TRBV11-3 and TRBJ2-5; D is uncertain. CDR1 is SGHNT and CDR2 is YENEEA in the germline V gene. Trimming pared 1 base from V and 3 bases from J, leaving 6 bases between. The CDR3 has 13 amino acids. The CDR3 nucleotides read TGTGCCAGCAGCTTAGTGTGGAAAGAGACCCAGTACTTC. Amino acid sequence: CASSLVWKETQYF.

CDR3 protein: CASSPGERDIQYF. The CDR3 nucleotides read TGTGCCAGCTCACCGGGGGAAAGGGACATTCAGTACTTC. This chain joins TRBV18 and TRBJ2-4, with D perhaps being TRBD1 or TRBD2 (5 bases each). This CDR3 is built from 13 residues. Looked up from germline, CDR1 is KGHSH and CDR2 is LQKENI. Trimming removed 3 bases at V and 8 bases at J, with 11 bases between. Complete variable domain (other parts from reference TRBV18 and TRBJ2-4): NAGVMQNPRHLVRRRGQEARLRCSPMKGHSHVYWYRQLPEEGLKFMVYLQKENIIDESGMPKERFSAEFPKEGPSILRIQQVVRGDSAAYFCASSPGERDIQYFGAGTRLSVL.

The rearrangement joins TRBV12-3 or TRBV12-4 to TRBJ2-5; a weak D match, TRBD1 (6 bases). The CDR3 consists of 14 residues. Trimming cost V 7 bases and J 1 base, with 13 bases left between them. CDR3 sequence: CASKRTAAQETQYF. Written as DNA, the CDR3 is TGTGCCAGCAAACGGACAGCGGCCCAAGAGACCCAGTACTTC.

The chain employs TRBV20-1 and TRBJ2-1; TRBD2 might be the D (5 bases). Germline CDR1 is DFQATT and CDR2 is SNEGSKA (reference sequence). The CDR3 is 13 amino acids. V gave up 8 bases and J gave up 8 bases, with 19 bases separating them. The CDR3 reads CSSSLYGSYEQFF. The CDR3 coding sequence is TGCAGTTCCAGTTTGTATGGGAGCTATGAGCAGTTCTTC.

With respect to this clonotype: At one of its ends the junction is not consistent with the germline gene, which may arise from a read error. V usage is TRBV30 and J usage is TRBJ2-1, with D tentatively TRBD1 (5 bases). CDR3 size: 15 residues. Germline values: CDR1 GTSNPN, CDR2 SVGIG (reference sequence). The CDR3, as DNA: TGTGCCTGGAGTCCCGACAGTTACTCCTACAATGAGCAGATCTTC. Its protein is CAWSPDSYSYNEQIF.

The chain joins TRBV5-1 to TRBJ1-6; maybe TRBD1 (5 bases). Trimming cost V 5 bases and J 6 bases, with 12 bases left between them. From germline, CDR1 is SGHRS and CDR2 YFSETQ. The CDR3 is made up of 14 amino acids. CDR3 protein: CASRDGTSNSPLHF. The CDR3 DNA reads TGCGCCAGCAGGGACGGGACGTCTAATTCACCCCTCCACTTT.

The chain links TRBV23-1 to TRBJ2-3, with D uncertain. TRBV23-1 is an ORF for which the function is uncertain. There are 14 residues in the CDR3. Trimming removed 0 bases from V and 2 bases from J, with 6 bases in between. CDR3 DNA sequence: TGCGCCAGCAGTCAATCTGACTTCACAGATACGCAGTATTTT. Protein: CASSQSDFTDTQYF.

The rearrangement joins TRBV20-1 to TRBJ2-1; 8 nucleotides match TRBD1. Losses at the gene ends were 0 bases for V and 10 bases for J; bases not matched to a gene: 11. Germline lookup yields CDR1 DFQATT and CDR2 SNEGSKA (reference sequence). This CDR3 is 15 amino acids long. CDR3 sequence (DNA): TGCAGTGCTAGAGATTCAGGACCTCGACAGGGGGAGCAGTTCTTC. Translated: CSARDSGPRQGEQFF.

This chain connects TRBV29-1 to TRBJ2-1, with D tentatively TRBD2 (5 bases). The V gene's germline CDR1 is SQVTM and CDR2 ANQGSEA. The CDR3 sequence is 14 residues long. V shed 4 bases and J shed 8 bases, with 18 bases lying between them. CDR3: CSVATLGGEHEQFF. The DNA of the CDR3 is TGCAGCGTTGCTACGCTAGGAGGTGAACATGAGCAGTTCTTC.

The chain couples TRBV12-3 or TRBV12-4 to TRBJ2-4; D is undetermined. This CDR3 spans 12 amino acids. The V gene lost 3 bases and the J gene lost 6 bases, with 6 bases spanning the gap. The CDR3 reads CASSFAANIQYF. The CDR3 DNA reads TGTGCCAGCAGTTTTGCAGCAAACATTCAGTACTTC.

J is TRBJ2-7 and V is TRBV20-1; 8 bases line up with TRBD2. The J segment lost 6 bases and the V segment lost 5 bases, leaving 9 bases of the junction unmatched. The germline V gene has CDR1 DFQATT and CDR2 SNEGSKA (reference sequence). The length of the CDR3 is 13 residues. In DNA form, the CDR3 reads TGCAGTGCTCCGGGACTAGGGATGGGCGAGCAGTACTTC. This codes for CSAPGLGMGEQYF.

This chain links TRBV7-3 with TRBJ2-3; D not certain. CDR3 length: 14 amino acids. The germline CDR1 and CDR2 sequences are SGHTA and FQGTGA. The V end was cut by 1 base, the J end by 4 bases, with 9 bases between. DNA for the CDR3: TGTGCCAGCAGCTTAATCCCTAGAGCAGATACGCAGTATTTT. Translating it yields CASSLIPRADTQYF.

J is TRBJ1-1 and V is TRBV7-3; D is unclear. Germline V gene lookup returns CDR1 SGHTA and CDR2 FQGTGA. The CDR3 extends over 13 amino acids. With 6 bases removed from V and 0 bases from J, the gap between germline ends came to 8 bases. The CDR3 DNA reads as TGTGCCAGCAGACTCGAGGTGAACACTGAAGCTTTCTTT. Translated, it gives CASRLEVNTEAFF.

This chain uses TRBV12-3 or TRBV12-4 with TRBJ2-3, with a weak D call TRBD1 (6 bases). The V gene lost 4 bases and the J gene lost 2 bases, with 16 bases spanning the gap. CDR3 length: 16 residues. CDR3 sequence: CASSSNWDTHTDTQYF. DNA of the CDR3: TGTGCCAGCAGTTCCAATTGGGACACGCACACAGATACGCAGTATTTT.